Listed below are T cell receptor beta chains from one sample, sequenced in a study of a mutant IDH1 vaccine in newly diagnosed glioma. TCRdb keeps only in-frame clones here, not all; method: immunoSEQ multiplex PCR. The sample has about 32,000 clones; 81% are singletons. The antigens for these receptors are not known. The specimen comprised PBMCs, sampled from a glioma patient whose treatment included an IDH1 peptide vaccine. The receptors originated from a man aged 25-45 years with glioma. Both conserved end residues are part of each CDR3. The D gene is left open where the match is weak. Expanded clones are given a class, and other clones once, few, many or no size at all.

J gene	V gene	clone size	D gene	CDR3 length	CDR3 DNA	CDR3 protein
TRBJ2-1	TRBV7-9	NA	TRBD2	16	TGTGCCAGCAGCTTTACTAGCGGGAGCCCCAACAATGAGCAGTTCTTC	CASSFTSGSPNNEQFF
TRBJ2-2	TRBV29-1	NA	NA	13	TGCAGCGCTCAGAGGGGGAACACCGGGGAGCTGTTTTTT	CSAQRGNTGELFF
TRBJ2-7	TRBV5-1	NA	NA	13	TGCGCCAGCAGGGGCTTTAATACCTACGAGCAGTACTTC	CASRGFNTYEQYF
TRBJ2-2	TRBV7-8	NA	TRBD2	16	TGTGCCAGCAGCTTACTAGCGGGAGATGAGGGCGGGGAGCTGTTTTTT	CASSLLAGDEGGELFF
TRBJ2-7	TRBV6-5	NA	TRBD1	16	TGTGCCAGCAGTTATCGAGGACAGGGGTACGACTACGAGCAGTACTTC	CASSYRGQGYDYEQYF
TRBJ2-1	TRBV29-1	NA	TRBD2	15	TGCAGCGTTGAAGATCTGCGACTAGCGGACAATGAGCAGTTCTTC	CSVEDLRLADNEQFF
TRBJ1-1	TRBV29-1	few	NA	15	TGCAGCGTTGGGCCGGGGTGGGCAATGAACACTGAAGCTTTCTTT	CSVGPGWAMNTEAFF
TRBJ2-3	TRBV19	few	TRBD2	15	TGTGCCAGTAGCGTAGCGGGGGGGGGCACAGATACGCAGTATTTT	CASSVAGGGTDTQYF
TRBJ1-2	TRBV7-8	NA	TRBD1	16	TGTGCCAGCAGCTCTTCCCGGGACAGGGACCGCTATGGCTACACCTTC	CASSSSRDRDRYGYTF
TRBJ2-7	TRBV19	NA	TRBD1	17	TGTGCCAGTAGTATAGACCTGACAGGGGATAACTCCTACGAGCAGTACTTC	CASSIDLTGDNSYEQYF
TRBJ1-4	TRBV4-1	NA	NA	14	TGCGCCAGCAGCCTCGGACAGAGCAATGAAAAACTGTTTTTT	CASSLGQSNEKLFF
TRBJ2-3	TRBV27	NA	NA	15	TGTGCCAGCACTCCAGGGACTCTCTCCTCCGATACGCAGTATTTT	CASTPGTLSSDTQYF
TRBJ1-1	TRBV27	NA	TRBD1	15	TGTGCCAGCAGTTTAGACAGGGGCCGAAACACTGAAGCTTTCTTT	CASSLDRGRNTEAFF
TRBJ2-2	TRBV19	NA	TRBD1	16	TGTGCCAGTAGCGATCCCGGGACAGGAGTCACCGGGGAGCTGTTTTTT	CASSDPGTGVTGELFF
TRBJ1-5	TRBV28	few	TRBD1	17	TGTGCCAGCAGTTTGATTCGGACAGGAGATAGCAATCAGCCCCAGCATTTT	CASSLIRTGDSNQPQHF
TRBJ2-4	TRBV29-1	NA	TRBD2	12	TGCAGCGTTGAAACGGGGGGAAACATTCAGTACTTC	CSVETGGNIQYF
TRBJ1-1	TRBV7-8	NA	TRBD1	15	TGTGCCAGCAGCCCCGTGACAGGGGCAAACACTGAAGCTTTCTTT	CASSPVTGANTEAFF